The present T cell receptor (beta chain) was sequenced within a study of blood T cells in healthy people across ages. Only a few counts were recorded for this clonotype. The V gene's germline CDR1 is MNHNS and CDR2 SASEGT. This CDR3 comprises 13 residues. A second PCR of 7 to 11 cycles used a sample-barcoded 5' primer and a J-beta primer mix. TCRdb re-called the 5' RACE reads with MiXCR, one entry per CDR3 protein. This table has approximately 800,000 distinct CDR3 sequences, roughly 24% appearing once. These data were likewise used in another study, on T cells of mothers and their children.

This receptor was obtained from a boy between 10 and 17 years old in good health. V is TRBV6-1 and J is TRBJ2-1; D remains unclear. The J call is uncertain, as TRBJ2-7 better fits the DNA end. Source material: blood. The CDR3 protein is CASSGRRSYEQYF. In nucleotides, the CDR3 is TGTGCCAGCAGCGGCCGACGCTCCTACGAGCAGTACTTC.